Each of the 2 T cell receptor beta chains below was sequenced from the same sample in a study of T cell responses to AZD1222 COVID-19 vaccine. Profiled with immunoSEQ multiplex PCR; TCRdb holds only in-frame clones, not every one. The table includes about 110,000 clones, 82% detected once. Specimen: peripheral blood, collected on day 0 of AZD1222 vaccination. All receptors come from an adult in good health.

This clone was seen only once. The rearrangement links TRBV10-2 to TRBJ1-3; D unresolved. Germline CDR1 and CDR2: WSHSY and SAAADI. V lost 3 bases and J lost 2, with 8 bases in between. This CDR3 region has 14 residues. CDR3 nucleotides: TGCGCCAGCAGTGATCCCCGGACTGGAAACACCATATATTTT. This encodes CASSDPRTGNTIYF.

V usage is TRBV2 and J usage is TRBJ2-7, with D unclear. There are 14 residues in the CDR3. Looked up from germline, CDR1 is SNHLY and CDR2 is FYNNEI. Deletions cut 3 bases from V and 2 bases from J, with 11 bases between. CDR3 protein: CASSDSGLTYEQYF. CDR3 nucleotide sequence: TGTGCCAGCAGTGATTCAGGATTAACCTACGAGCAGTACTTC.